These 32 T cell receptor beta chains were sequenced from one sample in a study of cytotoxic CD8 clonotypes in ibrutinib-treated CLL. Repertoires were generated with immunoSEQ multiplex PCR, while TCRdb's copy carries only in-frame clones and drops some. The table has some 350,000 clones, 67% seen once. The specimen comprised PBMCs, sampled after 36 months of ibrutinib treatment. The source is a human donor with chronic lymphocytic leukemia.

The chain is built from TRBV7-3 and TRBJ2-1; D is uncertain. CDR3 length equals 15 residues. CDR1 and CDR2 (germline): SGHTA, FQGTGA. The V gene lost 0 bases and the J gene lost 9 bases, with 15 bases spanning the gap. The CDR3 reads CASSLTYSSIIEQFF. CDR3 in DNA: TGTGCCAGCAGCTTAACGTACTCGTCTATAATTGAGCAGTTCTTC.

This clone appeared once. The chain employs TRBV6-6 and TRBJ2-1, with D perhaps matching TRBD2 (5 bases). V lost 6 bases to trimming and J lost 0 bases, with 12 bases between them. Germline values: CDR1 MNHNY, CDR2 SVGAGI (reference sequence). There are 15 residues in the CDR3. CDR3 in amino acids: CASSLVGSSYNEQFF. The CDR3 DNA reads TGTGCCAGCAGCCTCGTGGGGAGCTCCTACAATGAGCAGTTCTTC.

CDR3 bases: TGTGCCAGCAGCTTTCTAGGCAGGGCCTACGAGCAGTACTTC. This translates into CASSFLGRAYEQYF. The chain carries TRBV28 and TRBJ2-7, with TRBD1 as a possible D gene (5 bases). This CDR3 comprises 14 residues. The germline gives CDR1 MDHEN, CDR2 SYDVKM. V was cut by 6 bases and J by 2 bases, with 14 bases left in between.

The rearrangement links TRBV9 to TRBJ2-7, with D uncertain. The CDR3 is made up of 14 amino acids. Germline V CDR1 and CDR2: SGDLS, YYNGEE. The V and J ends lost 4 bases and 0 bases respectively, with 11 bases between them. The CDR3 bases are TGTGCCAGCAGCTTACAACCAAGCTCCTACGAGCAGTACTTC. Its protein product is CASSLQPSSYEQYF.

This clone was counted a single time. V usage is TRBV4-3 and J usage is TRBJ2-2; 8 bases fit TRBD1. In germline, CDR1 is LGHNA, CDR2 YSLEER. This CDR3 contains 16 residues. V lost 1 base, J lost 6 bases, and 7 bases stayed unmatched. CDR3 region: CASSQGLDRAPGELFF. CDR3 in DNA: TGCGCCAGCAGCCAAGGGTTGGACAGGGCCCCCGGGGAGCTGTTTTTT.

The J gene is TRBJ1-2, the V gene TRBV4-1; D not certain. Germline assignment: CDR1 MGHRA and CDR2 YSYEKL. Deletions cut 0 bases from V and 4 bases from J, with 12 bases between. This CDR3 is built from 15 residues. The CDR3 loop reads CASSQDVPQIYGYTF. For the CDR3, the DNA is TGCGCCAGCAGCCAAGACGTGCCACAGATCTATGGCTACACCTTC.

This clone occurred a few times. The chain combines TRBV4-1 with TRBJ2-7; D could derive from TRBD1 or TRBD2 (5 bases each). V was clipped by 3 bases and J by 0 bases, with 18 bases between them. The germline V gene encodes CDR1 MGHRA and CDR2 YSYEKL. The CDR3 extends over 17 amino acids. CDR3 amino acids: CASSQALGRGDSYEQYF. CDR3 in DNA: TGCGCCAGCAGCCAGGCACTGGGACGGGGAGACTCCTACGAGCAGTACTTC.

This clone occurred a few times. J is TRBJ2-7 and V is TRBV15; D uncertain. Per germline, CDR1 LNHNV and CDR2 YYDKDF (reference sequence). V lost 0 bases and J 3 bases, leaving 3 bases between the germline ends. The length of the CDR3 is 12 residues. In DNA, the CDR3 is TGTGCCACCAGCAGAGAAGGCTACGAGCAGTACTTC. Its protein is CATSREGYEQYF.

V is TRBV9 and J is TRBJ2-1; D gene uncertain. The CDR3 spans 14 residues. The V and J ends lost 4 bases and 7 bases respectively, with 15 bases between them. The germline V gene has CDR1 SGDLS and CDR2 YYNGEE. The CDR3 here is CASSPRNVWNEQFF. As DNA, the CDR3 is TGTGCCAGCAGCCCCCGCAACGTGTGGAATGAGCAGTTCTTC.

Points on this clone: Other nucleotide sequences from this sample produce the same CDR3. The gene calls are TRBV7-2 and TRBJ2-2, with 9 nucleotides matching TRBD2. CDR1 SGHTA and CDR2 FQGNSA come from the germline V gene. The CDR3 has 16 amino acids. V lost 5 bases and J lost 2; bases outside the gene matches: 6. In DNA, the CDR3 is TGTGCCAGCAGCGCAACTAGCGGGCTCAACACCGGGGAGCTGTTTTTT. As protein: CASSATSGLNTGELFF. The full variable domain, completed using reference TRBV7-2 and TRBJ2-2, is GAGVSQSPSNKVTEKGKDVELRCDPISGHTALYWYRQSLGQGLEFLIYFQGNSAPDKSGLPSDRFSAERTGGSVSTLTIQRTQQEDSAVYLCASSATSGLNTGELFFGEGSRLTVL.

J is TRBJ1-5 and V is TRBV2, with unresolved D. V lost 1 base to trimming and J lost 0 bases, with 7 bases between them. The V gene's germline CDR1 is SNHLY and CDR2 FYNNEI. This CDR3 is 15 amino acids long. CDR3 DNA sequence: TGTGCCAGCAGTGAAGGTAGATATAGCAATCAGCCCCAGCATTTT. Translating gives CASSEGRYSNQPQHF.

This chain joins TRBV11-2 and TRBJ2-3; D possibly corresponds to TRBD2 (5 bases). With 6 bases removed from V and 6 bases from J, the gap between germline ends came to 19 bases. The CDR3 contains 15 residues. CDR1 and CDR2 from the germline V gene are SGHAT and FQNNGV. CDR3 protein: CASRSEAGLLDTQYF. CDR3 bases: TGTGCCAGCAGATCAGAGGCAGGACTTTTGGATACGCAGTATTTT. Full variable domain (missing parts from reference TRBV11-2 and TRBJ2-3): EAGVAQSPRYKIIEKRQSVAFWCNPISGHATLYWYQQILGQGPKLLIQFQNNGVVDDSQLPKDRFSAERLKGVDSTLKIQPAKLEDSAVYLCASRSEAGLLDTQYFGPGTRLTVL.

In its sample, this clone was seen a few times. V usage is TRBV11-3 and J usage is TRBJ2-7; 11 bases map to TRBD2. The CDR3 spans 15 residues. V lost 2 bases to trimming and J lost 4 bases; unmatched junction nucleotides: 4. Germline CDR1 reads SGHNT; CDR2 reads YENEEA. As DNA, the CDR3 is TGTGCCAGCAGCTTAACTAGCGGGGGACCTTACGAGCAGTACTTC. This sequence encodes CASSLTSGGPYEQYF.

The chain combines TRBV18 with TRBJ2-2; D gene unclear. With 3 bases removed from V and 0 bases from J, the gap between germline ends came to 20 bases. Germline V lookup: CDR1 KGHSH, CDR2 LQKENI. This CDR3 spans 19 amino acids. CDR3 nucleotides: TGTGCCAGCTCACCGTGGTGGTATGGCGAGCAACCGAACACCGGGGAGCTGTTTTTT. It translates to CASSPWWYGEQPNTGELFF.

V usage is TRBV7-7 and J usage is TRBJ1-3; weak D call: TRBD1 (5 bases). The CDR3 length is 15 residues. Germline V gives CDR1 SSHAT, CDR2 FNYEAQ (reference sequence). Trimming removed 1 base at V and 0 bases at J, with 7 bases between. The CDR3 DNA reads TGTGCCAGCAGCTTAGATCAGGGCTCTGGAAACACCATATATTTT. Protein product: CASSLDQGSGNTIYF.

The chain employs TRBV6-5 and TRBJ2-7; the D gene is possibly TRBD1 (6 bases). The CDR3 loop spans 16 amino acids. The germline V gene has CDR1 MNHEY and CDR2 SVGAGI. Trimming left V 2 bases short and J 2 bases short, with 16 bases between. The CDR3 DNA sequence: TGTGCCAGCAGTTACGGTTTAGACAGGCGAGCCTACGAGCAGTACTTC. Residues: CASSYGLDRRAYEQYF.

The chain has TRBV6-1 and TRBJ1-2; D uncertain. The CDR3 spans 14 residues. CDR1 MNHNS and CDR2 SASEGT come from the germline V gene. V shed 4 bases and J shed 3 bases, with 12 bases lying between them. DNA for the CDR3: TGTGCCAGCAGTGGGGCAGTGAAACACTATGGCTACACCTTC. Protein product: CASSGAVKHYGYTF.

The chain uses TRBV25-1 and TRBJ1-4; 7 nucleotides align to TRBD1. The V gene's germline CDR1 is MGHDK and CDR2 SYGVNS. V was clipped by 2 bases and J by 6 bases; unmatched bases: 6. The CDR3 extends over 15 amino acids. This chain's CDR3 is CASSERQGVDEKLFF. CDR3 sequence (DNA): TGTGCCAGCAGTGAACGGCAGGGGGTAGATGAAAAACTGTTTTTT.

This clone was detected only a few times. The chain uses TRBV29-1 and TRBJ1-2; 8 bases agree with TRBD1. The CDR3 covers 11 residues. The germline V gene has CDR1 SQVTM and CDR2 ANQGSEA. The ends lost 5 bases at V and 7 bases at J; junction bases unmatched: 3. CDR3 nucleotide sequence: TGCAGCGTTAGACAGGGGAGTGGCTACACCTTC. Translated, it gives CSVRQGSGYTF.

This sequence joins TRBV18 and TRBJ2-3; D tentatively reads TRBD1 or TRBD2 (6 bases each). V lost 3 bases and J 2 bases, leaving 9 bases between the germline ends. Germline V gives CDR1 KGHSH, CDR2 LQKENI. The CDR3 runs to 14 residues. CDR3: CASSPRGDTDTQYF. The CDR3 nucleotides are TGTGCCAGCTCACCTAGGGGGGACACAGATACGCAGTATTTT. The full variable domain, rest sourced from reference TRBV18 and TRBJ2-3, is NAGVMQNPRHLVRRRGQEARLRCSPMKGHSHVYWYRQLPEEGLKFMVYLQKENIIDESGMPKERFSAEFPKEGPSILRIQQVVRGDSAAYFCASSPRGDTDTQYFGPGTRLTVL.

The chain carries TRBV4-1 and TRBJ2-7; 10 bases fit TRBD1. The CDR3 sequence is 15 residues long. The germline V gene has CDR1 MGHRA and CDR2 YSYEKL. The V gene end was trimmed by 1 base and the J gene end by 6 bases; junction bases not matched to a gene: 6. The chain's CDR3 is CASSQASGTGVEQYF. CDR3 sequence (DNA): TGCGCCAGCAGCCAAGCCTCCGGGACAGGGGTCGAGCAGTACTTC.

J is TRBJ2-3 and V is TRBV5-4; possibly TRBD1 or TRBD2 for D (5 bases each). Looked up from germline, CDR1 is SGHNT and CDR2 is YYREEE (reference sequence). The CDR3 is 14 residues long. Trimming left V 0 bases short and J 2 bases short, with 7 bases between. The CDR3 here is CASSLEGPTDTQYF. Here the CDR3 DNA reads TGTGCCAGCAGCTTGGAGGGACCCACAGATACGCAGTATTTT.

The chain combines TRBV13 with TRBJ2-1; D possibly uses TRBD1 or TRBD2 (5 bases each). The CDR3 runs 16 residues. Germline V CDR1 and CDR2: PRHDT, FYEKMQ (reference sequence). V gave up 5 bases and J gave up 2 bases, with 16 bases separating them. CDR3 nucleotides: TGTGCCAGCAGCGGGGGTGGGGCAGGGACCTACAATGAGCAGTTCTTC. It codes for CASSGGGAGTYNEQFF.

The CDR3 bases are TGCAGCGTTGAAGTTTGGACACAGGGAGATGGCTACACCTTC. Translation gives CSVEVWTQGDGYTF. The chain combines TRBV29-1 with TRBJ1-2; maybe TRBD1 (6 bases). Germline CDR1 is SQVTM and CDR2 is ANQGSEA. The CDR3 runs to 14 residues. The V end was cut by 1 base, the J end by 6 bases, with 15 bases between.

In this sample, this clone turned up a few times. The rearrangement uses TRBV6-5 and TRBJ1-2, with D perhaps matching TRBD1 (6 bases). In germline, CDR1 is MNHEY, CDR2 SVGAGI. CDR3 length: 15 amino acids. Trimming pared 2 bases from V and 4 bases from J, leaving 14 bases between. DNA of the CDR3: TGTGCCAGCAGTTACCTTCAGACAGGCAGCTATGGCTACACCTTC. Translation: CASSYLQTGSYGYTF.

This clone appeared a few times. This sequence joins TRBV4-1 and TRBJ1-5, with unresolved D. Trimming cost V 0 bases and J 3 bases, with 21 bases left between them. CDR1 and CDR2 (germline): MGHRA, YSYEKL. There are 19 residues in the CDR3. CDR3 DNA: TGCGCCAGCAGCCAAGATCGGTGGACCCTCCGGAGCAACAATCAGCCCCAGCATTTT. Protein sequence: CASSQDRWTLRSNNQPQHF.

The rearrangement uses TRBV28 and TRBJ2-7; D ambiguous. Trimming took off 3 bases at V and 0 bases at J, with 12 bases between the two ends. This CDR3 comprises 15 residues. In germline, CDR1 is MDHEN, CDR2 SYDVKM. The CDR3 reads CASSFSPFSSYEQYF. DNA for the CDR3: TGTGCCAGCAGTTTTTCCCCCTTTAGCTCCTACGAGCAGTACTTC.

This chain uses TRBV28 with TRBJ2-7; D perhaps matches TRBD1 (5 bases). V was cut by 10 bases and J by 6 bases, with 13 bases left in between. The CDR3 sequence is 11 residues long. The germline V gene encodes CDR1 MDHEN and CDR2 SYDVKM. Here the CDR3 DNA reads TGTGCCACCACCCAGGGTTTCGAGCAGTACTTC. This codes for CATTQGFEQYF.

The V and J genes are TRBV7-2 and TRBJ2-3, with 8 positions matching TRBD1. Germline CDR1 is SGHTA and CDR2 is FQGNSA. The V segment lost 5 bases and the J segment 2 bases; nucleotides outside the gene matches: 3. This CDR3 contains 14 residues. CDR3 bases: TGTGCCAGCAGCCGACAGGGGACCACAGATACGCAGTATTTT. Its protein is CASSRQGTTDTQYF.

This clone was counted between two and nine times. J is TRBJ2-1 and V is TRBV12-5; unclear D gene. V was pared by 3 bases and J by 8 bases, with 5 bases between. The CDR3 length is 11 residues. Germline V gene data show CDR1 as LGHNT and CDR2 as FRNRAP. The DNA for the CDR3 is TGTGCTAGTGGTTTTATGGATGAGCAGTTCTTC. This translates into CASGFMDEQFF.

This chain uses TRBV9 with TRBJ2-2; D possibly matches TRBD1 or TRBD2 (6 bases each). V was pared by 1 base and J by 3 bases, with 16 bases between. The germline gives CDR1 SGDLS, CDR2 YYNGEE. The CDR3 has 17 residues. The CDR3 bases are TGTGCCAGCAGCGTATCCCCCCCGGGGGCCTACACCGGGGAGCTGTTTTTT. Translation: CASSVSPPGAYTGELFF.

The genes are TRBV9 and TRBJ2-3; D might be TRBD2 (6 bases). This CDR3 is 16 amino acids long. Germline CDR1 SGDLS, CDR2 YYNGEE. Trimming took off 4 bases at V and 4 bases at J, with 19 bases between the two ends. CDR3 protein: CASSPDLRGSADTQYF. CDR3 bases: TGTGCCAGCAGCCCTGACTTGCGGGGAAGCGCAGATACGCAGTATTTT.